These T cell receptor beta chains were read from a single sample in a study of T cell repertoires in cytomegalovirus infection. TCRdb analysed the reads with MiXCR anew, one entry per CDR3 protein. This repertoire shows 80,000 or so distinct CDR3 sequences, 35% to 50% found once; its top ten account for more than 85%. These receptors' antigens are unknown. The sample here was CD8+ T cells from cultured PBMCs, taken from culture after CMV antigen stimulation. All receptors come from a human donor in good health (CMV status not recorded). Some clones in this sample may be carry-over from other donors' samples. CDR3s include the opening cysteine and the closing phenylalanine or tryptophan. Each record gives: CDR3 length, V gene, D gene, J gene, clone size, CDR3 protein, CDR3 DNA. D genes are given only for firm matches. Where a row states a size, it is once, few, many or the class of an expanded clone; other rows omit it.

cdr3_length: 17
v_call: TRBV7-2
d_call: NA
j_call: TRBJ2-2
clone_size: many
cdr3_aa: CASSRPSHRANTGELFF
cdr3_nt: TGTGCCAGCAGCCGCCCCTCGCACAGAGCGAACACCGGGGAGCTGTTTTTT

cdr3_length: 16
v_call: TRBV6-6
d_call: NA
j_call: TRBJ2-7
clone_size: few
cdr3_aa: CASSYSGRMRFYEQYF
cdr3_nt: TGTGCCAGCAGTTATTCCGGACGGATGAGGTTCTACGAGCAGTACTTC

cdr3_length: 12
v_call: TRBV27
d_call: NA
j_call: TRBJ2-5
clone_size: NA
cdr3_aa: CASSSDSGDQYF
cdr3_nt: TGTGCCAGCAGTAGTGATTCTGGGGACCAGTACTTC

cdr3_length: 17
v_call: TRBV4-1
d_call: NA
j_call: TRBJ2-3
clone_size: NA
cdr3_aa: CASSQDGVGTSTDTQYF
cdr3_nt: TGCGCCAGCAGCCAAGATGGGGTCGGGACTAGCACAGATACGCAGTATTTT

cdr3_length: 15
v_call: TRBV11-1
d_call: NA
j_call: TRBJ2-7
clone_size: NA
cdr3_aa: CASSLDVNTLYEQYF
cdr3_nt: TGTGCCAGCAGCTTAGATGTTAACACCCTCTACGAGCAGTACTTC

cdr3_length: 13
v_call: TRBV27
d_call: NA
j_call: TRBJ2-1
clone_size: NA
cdr3_aa: CASSFSTYNEQFF
cdr3_nt: TGTGCCAGCAGTTTTAGTACCTACAATGAGCAGTTCTTC

cdr3_length: 16
v_call: TRBV7-9
d_call: NA
j_call: TRBJ1-4
clone_size: NA
cdr3_aa: CASSHVVRSTNEKLFF
cdr3_nt: TGTGCCAGCAGCCATGTGGTCCGATCAACTAATGAAAAACTGTTTTTT

cdr3_length: 14
v_call: TRBV7-6
d_call: NA
j_call: TRBJ2-5
clone_size: NA
cdr3_aa: CASSQAGSKETQYF
cdr3_nt: TGTGCCAGCAGCCAGGCGGGGTCTAAAGAGACCCAGTACTTC

cdr3_length: 13
v_call: TRBV28
d_call: TRBD2
j_call: TRBJ2-1
clone_size: many
cdr3_aa: CACSGDNYNEQFF
cdr3_nt: TGTGCCTGTAGCGGGGACAACTACAATGAGCAGTTCTTC

cdr3_length: 15
v_call: TRBV20-1
d_call: TRBD2
j_call: TRBJ2-7
clone_size: NA
cdr3_aa: CSARDGERGAYEQYF
cdr3_nt: TGCAGTGCTAGAGATGGTGAGCGGGGGGCCTACGAGCAGTACTTC

cdr3_length: 14
v_call: TRBV28
d_call: NA
j_call: TRBJ2-5
clone_size: NA
cdr3_aa: CASSPQQEVETQYF
cdr3_nt: TGTGCCAGCAGTCCCCAACAGGAGGTCGAGACCCAGTACTTC

cdr3_length: 12
v_call: TRBV18
d_call: NA
j_call: TRBJ2-1
clone_size: NA
cdr3_aa: CASSPPGDEQFF
cdr3_nt: TGTGCCAGCTCACCCCCGGGGGATGAGCAGTTCTTC

cdr3_length: 14
v_call: TRBV5-1
d_call: NA
j_call: TRBJ2-5
clone_size: NA
cdr3_aa: CASSFQGRGETQYF
cdr3_nt: TGCGCCAGCAGCTTCCAGGGGCGAGGAGAGACCCAGTACTTC

cdr3_length: 12
v_call: TRBV5-5
d_call: NA
j_call: TRBJ2-1
clone_size: NA
cdr3_aa: CASSSHGQEQFF
cdr3_nt: TGTGCCAGCAGCTCCCACGGACAGGAGCAGTTCTTC

cdr3_length: 12
v_call: TRBV7-4
d_call: NA
j_call: TRBJ2-7
clone_size: NA
cdr3_aa: CASSLERYEQYF
cdr3_nt: TGTGCCAGCAGCTTAGAGAGATACGAGCAGTACTTC

cdr3_length: 17
v_call: TRBV20-1
d_call: NA
j_call: TRBJ2-2
clone_size: few
cdr3_aa: CSARTTQSGPNTGELFF
cdr3_nt: TGCAGTGCTAGGACGACTCAATCCGGTCCGAACACCGGGGAGCTGTTTTTT

cdr3_length: 13
v_call: TRBV7-2
d_call: NA
j_call: TRBJ2-7
clone_size: NA
cdr3_aa: CASSLNSNYEQYF
cdr3_nt: TGTGCCAGCAGCTTGAACAGTAACTACGAGCAGTACTTC

cdr3_length: 14
v_call: TRBV28
d_call: NA
j_call: TRBJ2-7
clone_size: NA
cdr3_aa: CASSFWGGPYEQYF
cdr3_nt: TGTGCCAGCAGTTTTTGGGGGGGCCCCTACGAGCAGTACTTC

cdr3_length: 13
v_call: TRBV2
d_call: NA
j_call: TRBJ2-1
clone_size: NA
cdr3_aa: CASTRRDYNEQFF
cdr3_nt: TGTGCCAGCACGAGACGAGACTACAATGAGCAGTTCTTC

cdr3_length: 16
v_call: TRBV7-6
d_call: NA
j_call: TRBJ2-3
clone_size: few
cdr3_aa: CASSLYVLTDTDTQYF
cdr3_nt: TGTGCCAGCAGCTTATACGTACTTACGGACACAGATACGCAGTATTTT